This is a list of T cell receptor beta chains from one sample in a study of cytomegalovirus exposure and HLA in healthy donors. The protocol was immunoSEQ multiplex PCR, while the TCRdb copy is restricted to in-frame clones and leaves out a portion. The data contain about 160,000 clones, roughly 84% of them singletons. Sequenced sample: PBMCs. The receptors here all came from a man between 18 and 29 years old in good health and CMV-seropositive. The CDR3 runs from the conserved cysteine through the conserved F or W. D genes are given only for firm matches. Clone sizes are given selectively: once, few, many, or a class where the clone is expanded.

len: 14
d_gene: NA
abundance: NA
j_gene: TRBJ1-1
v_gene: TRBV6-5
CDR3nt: TGTGCCAGCAGTTACTCGAGGACTGGCACTGAAGCTTTCTTT
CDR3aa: CASSYSRTGTEAFF

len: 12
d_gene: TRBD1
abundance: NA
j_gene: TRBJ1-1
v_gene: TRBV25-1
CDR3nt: TGTGCCAGCAGCGAACAGGGGATTGGAGCTTTCTTT
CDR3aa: CASSEQGIGAFF

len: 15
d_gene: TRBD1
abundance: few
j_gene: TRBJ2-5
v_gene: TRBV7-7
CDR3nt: TGTGCTAGCAGCCCTGGGACAGGGGGCGCAGAGACCCAGTACTTC
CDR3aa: CASSPGTGGAETQYF

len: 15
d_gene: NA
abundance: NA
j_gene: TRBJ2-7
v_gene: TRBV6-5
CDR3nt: TGTGCCAGCAGTTACGAGGCCGGCGGAACCTACGAGCAGTACTTC
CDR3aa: CASSYEAGGTYEQYF

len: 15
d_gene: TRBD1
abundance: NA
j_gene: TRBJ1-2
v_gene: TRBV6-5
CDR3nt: TGTGCCAGCAGACCCGGGACAGTAACTAACTATGGCTACACCTTC
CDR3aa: CASRPGTVTNYGYTF

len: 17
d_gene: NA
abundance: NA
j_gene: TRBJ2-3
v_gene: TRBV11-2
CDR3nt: TGTGCCAGCAGCTTAGTCTTTGGGGGGGGGCGGGCAGATACGCAGTATTTT
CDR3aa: CASSLVFGGGRADTQYF

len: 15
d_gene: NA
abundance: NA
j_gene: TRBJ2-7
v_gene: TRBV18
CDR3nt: TGTGCCAGTTCACCTGGAGTAATGGGAGGCTACGAGCAGTACTTC
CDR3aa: CASSPGVMGGYEQYF

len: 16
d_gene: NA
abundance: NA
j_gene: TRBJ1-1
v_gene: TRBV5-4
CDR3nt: TGTGCCAGCAGCTTGGGAGGCCCTGACAGACCCACTGAAGCTTTCTTT
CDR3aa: CASSLGGPDRPTEAFF

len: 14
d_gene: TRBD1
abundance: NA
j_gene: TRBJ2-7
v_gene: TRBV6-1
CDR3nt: TGTGCCAGCAGGAAGGGACAGGGAGAATACGAGCAGTACTTC
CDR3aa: CASRKGQGEYEQYF

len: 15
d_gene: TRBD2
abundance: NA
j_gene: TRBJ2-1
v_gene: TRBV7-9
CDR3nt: TGTGCCAGCAGCTTTTTTGGGACTAGCATCAATGAGCAGTTCTTC
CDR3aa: CASSFFGTSINEQFF

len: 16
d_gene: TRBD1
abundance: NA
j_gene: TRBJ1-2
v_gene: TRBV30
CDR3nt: TGTGCCTGGAGTGTCGTCGGGACAGGGGGCGCGAATGGCTACACCTTC
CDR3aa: CAWSVVGTGGANGYTF

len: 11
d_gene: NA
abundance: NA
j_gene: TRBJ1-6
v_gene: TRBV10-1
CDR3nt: TGCGCCAGCAGTGAGGAGCTACCCCTCCACTTT
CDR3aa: CASSEELPLHF

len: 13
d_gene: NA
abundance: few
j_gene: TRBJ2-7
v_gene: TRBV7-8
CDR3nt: TGTGCCAGCAGCTGGGACACCCTCTACGAGCAGTACTTC
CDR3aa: CASSWDTLYEQYF

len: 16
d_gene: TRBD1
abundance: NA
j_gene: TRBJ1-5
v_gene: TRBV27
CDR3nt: TGTGCCAGCAGACCAACCGGGACAGGGGTTAGTCAGCCCCAGCATTTT
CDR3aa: CASRPTGTGVSQPQHF

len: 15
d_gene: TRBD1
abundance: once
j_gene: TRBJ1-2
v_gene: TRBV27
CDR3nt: TGTGCCAGCAGTTTAACACAGGGGGTGCTCCTTGGCTACACCTTC
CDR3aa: CASSLTQGVLLGYTF

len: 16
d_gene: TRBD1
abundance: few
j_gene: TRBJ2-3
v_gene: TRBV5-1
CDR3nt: TGCGCCAGCAGCTTGGCCGCAGGGGGCGGGACAGATACGCAGTATTTT
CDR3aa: CASSLAAGGGTDTQYF

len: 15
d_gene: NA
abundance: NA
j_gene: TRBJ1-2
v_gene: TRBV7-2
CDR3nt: TGTGCCAGCAGCTTAGGTCGGGGACTCCCCACTGGCTACACCTTC
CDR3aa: CASSLGRGLPTGYTF

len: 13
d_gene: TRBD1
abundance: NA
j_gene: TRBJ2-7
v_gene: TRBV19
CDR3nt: TGTGCCAGTAGCCGGGGACAGGGGTACGAGCAGTACTTC
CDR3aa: CASSRGQGYEQYF

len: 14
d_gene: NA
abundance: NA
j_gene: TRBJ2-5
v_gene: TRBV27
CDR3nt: TGTGCCAGCAGTCTTGACAGGATGCGGGAGACCCAGTACTTC
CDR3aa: CASSLDRMRETQYF

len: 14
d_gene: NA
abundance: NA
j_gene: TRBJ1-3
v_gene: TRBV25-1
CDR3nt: TGTGCCAGCAGTGAATTTCGACAGGAAAACACCATATATTTT
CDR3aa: CASSEFRQENTIYF

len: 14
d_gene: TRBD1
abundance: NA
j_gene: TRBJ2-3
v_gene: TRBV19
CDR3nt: TGTGCCACCCTAGGGACAGGGGGCGCGGATACGCAGTATTTT
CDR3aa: CATLGTGGADTQYF

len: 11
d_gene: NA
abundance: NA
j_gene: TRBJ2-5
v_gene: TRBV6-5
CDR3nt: TGTGCCAGCAGTACAACAGAGACCCAGTACTTC
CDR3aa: CASSTTETQYF

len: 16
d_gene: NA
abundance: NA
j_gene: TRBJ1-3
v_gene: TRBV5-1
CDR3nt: TGCGCCAGCAGCTCCCGAGAAGGCAGGGATGGAAACACCATATATTTT
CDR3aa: CASSSREGRDGNTIYF

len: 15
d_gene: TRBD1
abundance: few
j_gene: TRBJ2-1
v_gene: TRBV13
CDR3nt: TGTGCCAGCAGCCTTAGCGGGACAGGGGACAATGAGCAGTTCTTC
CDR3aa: CASSLSGTGDNEQFF

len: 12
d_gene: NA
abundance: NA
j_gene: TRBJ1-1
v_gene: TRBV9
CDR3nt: TGTGCCAGCAGCCCCCATAACACTGAAGCTTTCTTT
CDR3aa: CASSPHNTEAFF

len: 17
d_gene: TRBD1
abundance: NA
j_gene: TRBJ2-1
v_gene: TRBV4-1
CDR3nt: TGCGCCAGCAGCCAAGATTTAAGGGACAGGAGGACCAATGAGCAGTTCTTC
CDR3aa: CASSQDLRDRRTNEQFF

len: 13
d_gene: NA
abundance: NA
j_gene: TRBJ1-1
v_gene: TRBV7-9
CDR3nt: TGTGCCAGCAGCTGGACAACGAACACTGAAGCTTTCTTT
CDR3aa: CASSWTTNTEAFF

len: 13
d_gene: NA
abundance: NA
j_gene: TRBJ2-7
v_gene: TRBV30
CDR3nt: TGTGCCTGGAGTTTGGAACGGACTATGGGGCAGTACTTC
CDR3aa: CAWSLERTMGQYF

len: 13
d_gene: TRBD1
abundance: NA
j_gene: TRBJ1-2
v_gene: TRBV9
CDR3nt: TGTGCCAGCAGCGTAGTACAGGGGGCCGGCTACACCTTC
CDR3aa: CASSVVQGAGYTF

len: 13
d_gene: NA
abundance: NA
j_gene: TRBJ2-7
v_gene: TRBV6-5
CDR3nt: TGTGCCAGCAGGGAGGGGGCTGGGGACGAGCAGTACTTC
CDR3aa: CASREGAGDEQYF

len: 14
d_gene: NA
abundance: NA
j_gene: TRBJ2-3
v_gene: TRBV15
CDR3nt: TGTGCCACCAGCTTCCCGGGGGGCACAGATACGCAGTATTTT
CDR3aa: CATSFPGGTDTQYF

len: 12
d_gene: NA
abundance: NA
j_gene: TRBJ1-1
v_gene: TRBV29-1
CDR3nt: TGCGGCGTTGATGCAGGGGATGAGGGGGCTTTCTTT
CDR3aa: CGVDAGDEGAFF

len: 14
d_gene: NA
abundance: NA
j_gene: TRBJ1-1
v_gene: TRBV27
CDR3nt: TGTGCCAGCAGTACCAACCCCCCGGGCACTGAAGCTTTCTTT
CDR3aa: CASSTNPPGTEAFF

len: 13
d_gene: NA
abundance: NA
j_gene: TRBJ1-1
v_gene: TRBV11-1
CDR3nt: TGTGCCAGCAGCTTACAGGGGAACACTGAAGCTTTCTTT
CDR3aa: CASSLQGNTEAFF

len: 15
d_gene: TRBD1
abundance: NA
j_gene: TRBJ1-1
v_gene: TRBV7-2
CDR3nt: TGTGCCAGCAGCCCTTCGCAACAGGGGGCATCTGAAGCTTTCTTT
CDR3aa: CASSPSQQGASEAFF

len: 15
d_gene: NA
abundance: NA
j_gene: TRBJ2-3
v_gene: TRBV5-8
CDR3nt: TGTGCCAGCAGCCCACGGACAAGTAGCACAGATACGCAGTATTTT
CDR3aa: CASSPRTSSTDTQYF

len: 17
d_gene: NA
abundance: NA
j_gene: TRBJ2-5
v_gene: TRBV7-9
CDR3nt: TGTGCCAGCAGCTTAGTCCAGTCCTTGCTTAATCAAGAGACCCAGTACTTC
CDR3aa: CASSLVQSLLNQETQYF

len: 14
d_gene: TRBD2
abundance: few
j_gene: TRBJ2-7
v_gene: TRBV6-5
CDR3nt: TGTGCCAGCAGTTGGAGCGGGGCCGGGTACGAGCAGTACTTC
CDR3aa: CASSWSGAGYEQYF

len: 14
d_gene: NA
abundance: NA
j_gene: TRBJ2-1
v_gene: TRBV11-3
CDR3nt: TGTGCCAGCAGCTCGCAGCGGCGGCCCAACGAGCAGTTCTTC
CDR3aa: CASSSQRRPNEQFF

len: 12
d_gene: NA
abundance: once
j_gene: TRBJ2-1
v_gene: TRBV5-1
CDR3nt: TGCGCCAGCAGCTTGACAGACGCTGAGCAGTTCTTC
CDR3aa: CASSLTDAEQFF

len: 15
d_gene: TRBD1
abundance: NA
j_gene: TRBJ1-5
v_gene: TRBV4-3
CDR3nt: TGCGCCAGCAGCCAAGAGCCAGGGGGTCATCAGCCCCAGCATTTT
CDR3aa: CASSQEPGGHQPQHF

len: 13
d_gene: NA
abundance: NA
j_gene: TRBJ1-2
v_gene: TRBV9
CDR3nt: TGTGCCAGCAGCGTAGGGGTGCAGGGAGGCTACACCTTC
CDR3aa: CASSVGVQGGYTF

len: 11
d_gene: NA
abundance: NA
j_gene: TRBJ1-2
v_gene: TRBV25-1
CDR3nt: TGTGCCAGCAGTGATAATTATGGCTACACCTTC
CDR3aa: CASSDNYGYTF

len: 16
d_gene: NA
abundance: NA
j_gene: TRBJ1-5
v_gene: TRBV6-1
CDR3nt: TGTGCCAGCAGTGAGTTCCATGCGAGGGGCAATCAGCCCCAGCATTTT
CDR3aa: CASSEFHARGNQPQHF